A selection of T cell receptor beta chains follows, all from one sample in a study of T cells in Graves' hyperthyroidism and ophthalmopathy. MiXCR, run by TCRdb on the multiplex PCR reads, gives a single entry per CDR3 protein. The table lists 800,000 or so distinct CDR3 sequences, approximately 40% of them singletons, with 8.9% in the top ten. The sample was blood. These receptors were taken from a man aged 18 to 30 with Graves' hyperthyroidism. The CDR3 runs from the conserved cysteine through the conserved F or W. Fields, in order: CDR3 length, D gene, clone size, V gene, J gene, CDR3 protein, CDR3 DNA. D genes are given only for firm matches. The size of a clone is reported for some rows only, either as once, few or many, or as a class for expanded clones.

cdr3_length: 13
d_call: TRBD2
clone_size: many
v_call: TRBV10-3
j_call: TRBJ2-5
cdr3_aa: CAISAGGAETQYF
cdr3_nt: TGTGCCATCAGTGCCGGGGGGGCGGAGACCCAGTACTTC

cdr3_length: 15
d_call: TRBD2
clone_size: NA
v_call: TRBV9
j_call: TRBJ2-4
cdr3_aa: CASSGGLAGVNIQYF
cdr3_nt: TGTGCCAGCAGCGGGGGACTAGCGGGAGTCAACATTCAGTACTTC

cdr3_length: 16
d_call: TRBD2
clone_size: few
v_call: TRBV7-2
j_call: TRBJ2-7
cdr3_aa: CASSQILAGVSYEQYF
cdr3_nt: TGTGCCAGCAGCCAGATACTAGCGGGAGTCTCCTACGAGCAGTACTTC

cdr3_length: 14
d_call: TRBD1
clone_size: NA
v_call: TRBV2
j_call: TRBJ1-2
cdr3_aa: CASSSSGGRNGYTF
cdr3_nt: TGTGCCAGCAGTAGTTCAGGGGGTAGGAATGGCTACACCTTC

cdr3_length: 13
d_call: TRBD1
clone_size: many
v_call: TRBV29-1
j_call: TRBJ2-5
cdr3_aa: CSVETGDGETQYF
cdr3_nt: TGCAGCGTTGAGACAGGGGATGGGGAGACCCAGTACTTC

cdr3_length: 12
d_call: NA
clone_size: many
v_call: TRBV15
j_call: TRBJ1-2
cdr3_aa: CATSGREGGYTF
cdr3_nt: TGTGCCACCAGCGGCAGGGAGGGCGGCTACACCTTC

cdr3_length: 14
d_call: NA
clone_size: NA
v_call: TRBV20-1
j_call: TRBJ1-2
cdr3_aa: CSARGNEDSYGYTF
cdr3_nt: TGCAGTGCTAGAGGAAATGAGGACTCCTATGGCTACACCTTC

cdr3_length: 14
d_call: TRBD2
clone_size: many
v_call: TRBV7-2
j_call: TRBJ2-7
cdr3_aa: CASSLAAGAYEQYF
cdr3_nt: TGTGCCAGCAGCTTAGCGGCGGGGGCCTACGAGCAGTACTTC

cdr3_length: 13
d_call: NA
clone_size: many
v_call: TRBV14
j_call: TRBJ2-7
cdr3_aa: CASSQAHHYEQYF
cdr3_nt: TGTGCCAGCAGCCAAGCCCACCACTACGAGCAGTACTTC

cdr3_length: 16
d_call: TRBD1
clone_size: few
v_call: TRBV5-1
j_call: TRBJ2-2
cdr3_aa: CASRGGTGGNTGELFF
cdr3_nt: TGCGCCAGCAGAGGCGGGACAGGGGGCAACACCGGGGAGCTGTTTTTT

cdr3_length: 13
d_call: NA
clone_size: NA
v_call: TRBV19
j_call: TRBJ1-1
cdr3_aa: CASSAGLNTEASF
cdr3_nt: TGTGCCAGTAGTGCAGGGCTCAACACTGAAGCTTCCTTT

cdr3_length: 15
d_call: TRBD1
clone_size: few
v_call: TRBV5-1
j_call: TRBJ1-4
cdr3_aa: CASSPEDRGTEKLFF
cdr3_nt: TGCGCCAGCAGCCCAGAGGACAGGGGGACTGAAAAACTGTTTTTT

cdr3_length: 14
d_call: NA
clone_size: NA
v_call: TRBV3-1
j_call: TRBJ1-5
cdr3_aa: CASSQATGNQPQHF
cdr3_nt: TGTGCCAGCAGCCAAGCGACGGGGAATCAGCCCCAGCATTTT

cdr3_length: 13
d_call: NA
clone_size: NA
v_call: TRBV10-3
j_call: TRBJ1-1
cdr3_aa: CASSFFFDTEAFF
cdr3_nt: TGTGCCAGCAGTTTTTTCTTCGACACTGAAGCTTTCTTT

cdr3_length: 15
d_call: TRBD2
clone_size: NA
v_call: TRBV7-8
j_call: TRBJ2-2
cdr3_aa: CASSLPAGGPGELFF
cdr3_nt: TGTGCCAGCAGCTTACCAGCGGGGGGGCCCGGGGAGCTGTTTTTT

cdr3_length: 13
d_call: NA
clone_size: NA
v_call: TRBV2
j_call: TRBJ2-7
cdr3_aa: CASSAYGTYEQYF
cdr3_nt: TGTGCCAGCAGTGCATACGGGACTTACGAGCAGTACTTC

cdr3_length: 12
d_call: NA
clone_size: NA
v_call: TRBV19
j_call: TRBJ1-1
cdr3_aa: CASCGWGTEAFF
cdr3_nt: TGTGCCAGTTGTGGGTGGGGCACTGAAGCTTTCTTT

cdr3_length: 14
d_call: NA
clone_size: few
v_call: TRBV12-3/TRBV12-4
j_call: TRBJ2-2
cdr3_aa: CASSKRERTGELFF
cdr3_nt: TGTGCCAGCAGCAAGAGGGAGAGGACCGGGGAGCTGTTTTTT

cdr3_length: 13
d_call: NA
clone_size: NA
v_call: TRBV7-8
j_call: TRBJ1-4
cdr3_aa: CASSQEGGEKLFF
cdr3_nt: TGTGCCAGCAGCCAAGAGGGGGGTGAAAAACTGTTTTTT

cdr3_length: 15
d_call: NA
clone_size: NA
v_call: TRBV25-1
j_call: TRBJ1-6
cdr3_aa: CASSTIREADSPLHF
cdr3_nt: TGTGCCAGCAGCACCATCCGGGAGGCGGATTCACCCCTCCACTTT

cdr3_length: 15
d_call: TRBD1
clone_size: NA
v_call: TRBV7-2
j_call: TRBJ1-6
cdr3_aa: CASSHPGQGNSPLHF
cdr3_nt: TGCGCCAGCAGCCACCCGGGACAGGGAAATTCACCCCTCCACTTT

cdr3_length: 14
d_call: TRBD1
clone_size: few
v_call: TRBV12-3/TRBV12-4
j_call: TRBJ1-1
cdr3_aa: CASRPGGERTEAFF
cdr3_nt: TGTGCCAGCAGGCCAGGGGGCGAGCGCACTGAAGCTTTCTTT

cdr3_length: 15
d_call: TRBD2
clone_size: NA
v_call: TRBV19
j_call: TRBJ2-7
cdr3_aa: CASSIDRGSLGEQYF
cdr3_nt: TGTGCCAGTAGTATAGATCGCGGGAGTCTAGGCGAGCAGTACTTC

cdr3_length: 15
d_call: NA
clone_size: few
v_call: TRBV4-3
j_call: TRBJ1-4
cdr3_aa: CASSQGQRGVEKLFF
cdr3_nt: TGCGCCAGCAGCCAAGGACAGAGGGGAGTTGAAAAACTGTTTTTT

cdr3_length: 15
d_call: NA
clone_size: few
v_call: TRBV19
j_call: TRBJ1-5
cdr3_aa: CASCYGPNSNQPQHF
cdr3_nt: TGTGCCAGTTGTTACGGACCAAATAGCAATCAGCCCCAGCATTTT

cdr3_length: 14
d_call: TRBD1
clone_size: many
v_call: TRBV29-1
j_call: TRBJ1-1
cdr3_aa: CSVEDGGGNTEAFF
cdr3_nt: TGCAGCGTTGAAGATGGAGGGGGCAACACTGAAGCTTTCTTT

cdr3_length: 13
d_call: TRBD2
clone_size: few
v_call: TRBV11-1
j_call: TRBJ2-5
cdr3_aa: CATGLAAQKTQYF
cdr3_nt: TGTGCCACTGGGCTAGCGGCTCAAAAGACCCAGTACTTC

cdr3_length: 15
d_call: TRBD2
clone_size: few
v_call: TRBV7-9
j_call: TRBJ2-7
cdr3_aa: CASSSTSGGPYEQYF
cdr3_nt: TGTGCCAGCAGCTCGACTAGCGGCGGACCTTACGAGCAGTACTTC

cdr3_length: 12
d_call: NA
clone_size: many
v_call: TRBV7-6
j_call: TRBJ2-2
cdr3_aa: CASSLHTGELFF
cdr3_nt: TGTGCCAGCAGCTTACACACCGGGGAGCTGTTTTTT

cdr3_length: 18
d_call: NA
clone_size: NA
v_call: TRBV10-3
j_call: TRBJ1-4
cdr3_aa: CAISELAAGPGENEKLFF
cdr3_nt: TGTGCCATCAGTGAGTTGGCGGCCGGTCCCGGGGAGAATGAAAAACTGTTTTTT

cdr3_length: 13
d_call: NA
clone_size: few
v_call: TRBV6-5
j_call: TRBJ1-1
cdr3_aa: CASSYAENTEAFF
cdr3_nt: TGTGCCAGCAGTTACGCAGAGAACACTGAAGCTTTCTTT

cdr3_length: 15
d_call: NA
clone_size: many
v_call: TRBV7-9
j_call: TRBJ1-1
cdr3_aa: CASSSSLAQDTEAFF
cdr3_nt: TGTGCCAGCAGCTCCTCCTTAGCTCAAGACACTGAAGCTTTCTTT

cdr3_length: 16
d_call: NA
clone_size: NA
v_call: TRBV7-8
j_call: TRBJ2-7
cdr3_aa: CASSLVRSGKAYEQYF
cdr3_nt: TGTGCCAGCAGCTTAGTTAGGTCAGGGAAGGCCTACGAGCAGTACTTC

cdr3_length: 14
d_call: TRBD1
clone_size: many
v_call: TRBV19
j_call: TRBJ1-2
cdr3_aa: CASNLDRGSRGYTF
cdr3_nt: TGTGCCAGTAATTTGGACAGGGGATCTCGTGGCTACACCTTC

cdr3_length: 10
d_call: NA
clone_size: few
v_call: TRBV6-6
j_call: TRBJ2-2
cdr3_aa: CATWAGELFF
cdr3_nt: TGTGCCACCTGGGCCGGGGAGCTGTTTTTT